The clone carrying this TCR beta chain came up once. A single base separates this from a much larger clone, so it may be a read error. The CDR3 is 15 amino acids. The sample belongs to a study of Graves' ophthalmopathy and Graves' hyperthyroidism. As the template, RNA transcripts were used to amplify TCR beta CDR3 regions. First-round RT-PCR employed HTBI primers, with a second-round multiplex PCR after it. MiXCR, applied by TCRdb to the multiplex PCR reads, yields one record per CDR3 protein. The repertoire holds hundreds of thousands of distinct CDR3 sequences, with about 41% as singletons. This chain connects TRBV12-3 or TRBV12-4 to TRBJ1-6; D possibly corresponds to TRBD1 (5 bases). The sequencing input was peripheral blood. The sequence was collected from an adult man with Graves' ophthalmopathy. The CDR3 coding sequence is TGTGCTAGTGGTTTGTGGCAGGGCGGGGATTCACCCCTCCACTTT. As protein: CASGLWQGGDSPLHF.